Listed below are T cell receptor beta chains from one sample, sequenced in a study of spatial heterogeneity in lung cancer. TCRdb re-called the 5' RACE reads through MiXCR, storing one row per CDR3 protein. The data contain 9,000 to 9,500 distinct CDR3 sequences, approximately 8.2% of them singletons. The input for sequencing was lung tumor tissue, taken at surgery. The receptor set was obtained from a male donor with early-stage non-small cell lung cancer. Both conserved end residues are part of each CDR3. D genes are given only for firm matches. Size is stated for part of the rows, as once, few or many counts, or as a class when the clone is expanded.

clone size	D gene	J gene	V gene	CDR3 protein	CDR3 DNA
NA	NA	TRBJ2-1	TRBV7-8	CASSLMAAYNEQFF	TGTGCCAGCAGCTTAATGGCAGCTTACAATGAGCAGTTCTTC
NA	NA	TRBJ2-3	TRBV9	CASSVDPLTRDTQYF	TGTGCCAGCAGCGTAGATCCCCTAACTAGAGATACGCAGTATTTT
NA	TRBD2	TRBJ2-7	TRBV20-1	CSARDASGSADEQYF	TGCAGTGCTAGAGACGCTAGCGGGAGTGCCGACGAGCAGTACTTC
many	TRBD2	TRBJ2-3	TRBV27	CASSLSGSSGGAATQYF	TGTGCCAGCAGTTTATCGGGATCTAGCGGGGGGGCCGCTACGCAGTATTTT
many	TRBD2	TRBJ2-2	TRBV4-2	CASSQVGSRGFTGELFF	TGTGCCAGCAGCCAAGTGGGTTCGCGGGGGTTCACCGGGGAGCTGTTTTTT
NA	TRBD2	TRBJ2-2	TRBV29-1	CSVGTSGVTGELFF	TGCAGCGTCGGGACTAGCGGCGTCACCGGGGAGCTGTTTTTT
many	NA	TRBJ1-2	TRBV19	CASSQEANYGYTF	TGTGCCAGTAGTCAGGAGGCTAACTATGGCTACACCTTC
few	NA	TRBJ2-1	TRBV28	CASSPGSSGYNEQFF	TGTGCCAGCTCGCCCGGGTCGTCGGGTTACAATGAGCAGTTCTTC
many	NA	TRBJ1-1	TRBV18	CASSPPGTGANTEAFF	TGTGCCAGCTCACCTCCTGGAACTGGGGCGAACACTGAAGCTTTCTTT
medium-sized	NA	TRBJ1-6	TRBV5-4	CASSDTGNNSPLHF	TGTGCCAGCAGCGATACAGGGAACAATTCACCCCTCCACTTT
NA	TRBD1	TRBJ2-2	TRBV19	CASSPRTGNTGELFF	TGTGCCAGTAGTCCACGGACAGGCAACACCGGGGAGCTGTTTTTT
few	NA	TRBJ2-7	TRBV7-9	CASSLVQSSSYEQYF	TGTGCCAGCAGCTTGGTTCAGAGCTCCTCCTACGAGCAGTACTTC
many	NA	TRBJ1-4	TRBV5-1	CASSRDGDTEKLFF	TGCGCCAGCAGCCGGGACGGGGATACCGAAAAACTGTTTTTT
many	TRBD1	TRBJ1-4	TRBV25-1	CASTPQGGFDEKLFF	TGTGCCAGCACTCCCCAGGGGGGGTTTGATGAAAAACTGTTTTTT
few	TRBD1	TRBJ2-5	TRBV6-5	CASSWGQGRGETQYF	TGTGCCAGCAGTTGGGGACAGGGGAGAGGAGAGACCCAGTACTTC
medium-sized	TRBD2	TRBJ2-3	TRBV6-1	CASGGIREASTDTQYF	TGTGCCAGCGGGGGTATTCGGGAGGCGAGCACAGATACGCAGTATTTT
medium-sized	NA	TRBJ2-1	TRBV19	CASSLSYNEQFF	TGTGCCAGTAGTCTCAGTTACAATGAGCAGTTCTTC
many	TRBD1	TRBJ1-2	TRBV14	CASRPDREYGYTF	TGTGCCAGCAGACCGGACAGGGAGTATGGCTACACCTTC
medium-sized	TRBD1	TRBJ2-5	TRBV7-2	CASSLETGGETQYF	TGTGCCAGCAGCTTAGAGACAGGGGGAGAGACCCAGTACTTC
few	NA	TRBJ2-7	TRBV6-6	CASSYRGTQGYEQYF	TGTGCCAGCAGTTACAGAGGGACTCAAGGATACGAGCAGTACTTC
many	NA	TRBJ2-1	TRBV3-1	CASSQGSDNEQFF	TGTGCCAGCAGCCAAGGTTCGGACAATGAGCAGTTCTTC
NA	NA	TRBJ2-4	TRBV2	CASSENRLLAKNIQYF	TGTGCCAGCAGTGAAAATCGTCTGCTAGCCAAAAACATTCAGTACTTC
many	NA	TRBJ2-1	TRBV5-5	CASSLEGESYNEQFF	TGTGCCAGCAGCTTGGAGGGGGAGAGCTACAATGAGCAGTTCTTC
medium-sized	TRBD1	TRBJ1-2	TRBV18	CASSPGTGGYTF	TGTGCCAGCTCACCAGGGACAGGAGGCTACACCTTC
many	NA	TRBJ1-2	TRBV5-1	CASSLQGSRGYTF	TGCGCCAGCAGCTTACAGGGATCAAGAGGCTACACCTTC
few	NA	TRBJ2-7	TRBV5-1	CASGPGPSTYEQYF	TGCGCCAGCGGGCCAGGGCCGTCCACCTACGAGCAGTACTTC
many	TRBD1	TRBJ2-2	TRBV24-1	CATSDATGWNGELFF	TGTGCCACCAGTGATGCGACAGGGTGGAACGGGGAGCTGTTTTTT
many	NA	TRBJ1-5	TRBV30	CAWFGQVSDQPQHF	TGTGCCTGGTTTGGGCAGGTGTCGGATCAGCCCCAGCATTTT
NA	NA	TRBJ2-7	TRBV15	CATSREVRSYEQYF	TGTGCCACCAGCAGAGAGGTCCGGTCCTACGAGCAGTACTTC
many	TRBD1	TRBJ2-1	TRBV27	CASSKQGALNEQFF	TGTGCCAGCAGCAAACAGGGGGCTCTGAATGAGCAGTTCTTC
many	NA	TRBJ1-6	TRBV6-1	CAWGGEVLRSPLHF	TGTGCCTGGGGGGGGGAGGTGCTTCGGTCACCCCTCCACTTT
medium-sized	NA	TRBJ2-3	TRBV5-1	CASSPGLLQRGDTQYF	TGCGCCAGCAGCCCGGGACTACTTCAGAGGGGGGATACGCAGTATTTT
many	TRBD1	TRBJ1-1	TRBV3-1	CASSQPTGVAFF	TGTGCCAGCAGCCAACCAACAGGGGTCGCTTTCTTT
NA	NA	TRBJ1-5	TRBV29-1	CSVRQSNQPQHF	TGCAGCGTGCGACAGTCCAATCAGCCCCAGCATTTT
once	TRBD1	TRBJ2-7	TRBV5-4	CASSSTTGGYEQYF	TGTGCCAGCAGCTCAACGACAGGGGGCTACGAGCAGTACTTC
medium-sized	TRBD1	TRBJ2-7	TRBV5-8	CASYPGQGSHEQYF	TGTGCCAGCTATCCTGGACAGGGGTCCCACGAGCAGTACTTC
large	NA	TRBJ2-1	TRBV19	CASSAGLGSYNEQFF	TGTGCCAGTAGTGCTGGGCTAGGCTCCTACAATGAGCAGTTCTTC
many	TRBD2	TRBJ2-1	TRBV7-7	CASSQTSASYNEQFF	TGTGCTAGCAGCCAGACTAGCGCCTCCTACAATGAGCAGTTCTTC
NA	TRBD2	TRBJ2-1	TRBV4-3	CASSQEGLPDREQFF	TGCGCCAGCAGCCAAGAGGGACTACCAGATAGGGAGCAGTTCTTC
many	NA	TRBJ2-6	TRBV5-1	CASSGAGGAGANVLTF	TGCGCCAGCAGTGGGGCTGGAGGGGCTGGGGCCAACGTCCTGACTTTC
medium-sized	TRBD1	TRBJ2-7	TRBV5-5	CASSFGQGLGEQYF	TGTGCCAGCAGCTTTGGACAGGGTCTAGGGGAGCAGTACTTC
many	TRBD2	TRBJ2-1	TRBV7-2	CASSLLAGDKNEQFF	TGTGCCAGCAGCTTATTAGCGGGGGATAAGAATGAGCAGTTCTTC
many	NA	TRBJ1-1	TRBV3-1	CASSQVMDLTEAFF	TGTGCCAGCAGCCAAGTTATGGATTTGACTGAAGCTTTCTTT
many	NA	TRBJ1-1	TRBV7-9	CASSFPRGVRAFF	TGTGCCAGCAGCTTTCCGCGAGGGGTGAGAGCTTTCTTT
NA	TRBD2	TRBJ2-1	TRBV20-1	CSARDPGGSIHNEQFF	TGCAGTGCTAGAGATCCTGGCGGGAGTATACACAATGAGCAGTTCTTC
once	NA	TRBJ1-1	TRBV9	CASSVVGRNTEAFF	TGTGCCAGCAGCGTAGTGGGGAGGAACACTGAAGCTTTCTTT
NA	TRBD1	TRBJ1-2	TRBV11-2	CASSSQGAFYGYTF	TGTGCCAGCAGCTCGCAGGGGGCCTTCTATGGCTACACCTTC
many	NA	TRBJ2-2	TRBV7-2	CASSLGLPGTGELFF	TGTGCCAGCAGCTTAGGTCTGCCGGGGACCGGGGAGCTGTTTTTT
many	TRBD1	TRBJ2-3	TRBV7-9	CASSTDRERDTQYF	TGTGCCAGCAGCACGGACAGGGAGCGAGATACGCAGTATTTT
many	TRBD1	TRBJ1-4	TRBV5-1	CASSSTGVGDEKLFF	TGCGCCAGCAGCTCGACAGGGGTGGGAGATGAAAAACTGTTTTTT
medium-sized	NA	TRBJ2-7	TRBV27	CASSLSFGEQYF	TGTGCCAGCAGTTTAAGTTTCGGCGAGCAGTACTTC
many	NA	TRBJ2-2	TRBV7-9	CASSTHRGAGELFF	TGTGCCAGCAGCACCCATAGAGGGGCCGGGGAGCTGTTTTTT
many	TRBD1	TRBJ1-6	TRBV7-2	CASSSARGFNSPLHF	TGTGCCAGCAGCTCAGCCAGGGGGTTTAATTCACCCCTCCACTTT
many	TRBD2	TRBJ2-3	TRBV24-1	CATSGWESGKDTDTQYF	TGTGCCACCAGTGGATGGGAGAGCGGGAAGGATACAGATACGCAGTATTTT
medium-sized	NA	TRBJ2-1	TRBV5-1	CASSLGQGGNEQFF	TGCGCCAGCAGCTTAGGACAGGGAGGGAATGAGCAGTTCTTC
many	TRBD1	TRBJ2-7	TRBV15	CATSRAGTETYEQYF	TGTGCCACCAGCAGGGCCGGGACAGAAACCTACGAGCAGTACTTC
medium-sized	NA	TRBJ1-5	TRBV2	CASSMDSGGNQPQHF	TGTGCCAGCAGTATGGACAGTGGGGGTAATCAGCCCCAGCATTTT